The clone carrying this T cell receptor beta chain was seen a handful of times. Its target is unknown. This entry comes from a study of CD8 T cells in ankylosing spondylitis. General observations from the study: The clones that were linked to disease were reported to be significantly enriched in matched synovial fluid samples from ankylosing spondylitis patients. Some motif variants were previously reported in reactive arthritis synovial fluid and blood. Within ankylosing spondylitis blood, a TCR beta motif made up of eight or nine highly homologous variants appeared to be characteristic. CD8+ cells made up the disease-linked clones, which were relatively rare in peripheral blood.

TCRdb re-analysed the 5' RACE reads in MiXCR, keeping a single row per CDR3 protein. The profile covers 650,000 to 800,000 distinct CDR3 sequences, with 15% to 20% appearing a single time and roughly a fifth taken by the ten largest. The CDR3 is 19 residues long. J was trimmed by 0 bases and V by 3 bases; bases with no gene match: 14. The V call is TRBV12-3 or TRBV12-4, the J call TRBJ2-1, with 7 bases that match TRBD2. Input material: blood, either unsorted or a sorted T cell fraction (not recorded which). The TCR was taken from a male donor with ankylosing spondylitis. DNA of the CDR3: TGTGCCAGCAGTTTGGGGGGGACTACTAAAGGGTACTCCTACAATGAGCAGTTCTTC. This translates into CASSLGGTTKGYSYNEQFF.